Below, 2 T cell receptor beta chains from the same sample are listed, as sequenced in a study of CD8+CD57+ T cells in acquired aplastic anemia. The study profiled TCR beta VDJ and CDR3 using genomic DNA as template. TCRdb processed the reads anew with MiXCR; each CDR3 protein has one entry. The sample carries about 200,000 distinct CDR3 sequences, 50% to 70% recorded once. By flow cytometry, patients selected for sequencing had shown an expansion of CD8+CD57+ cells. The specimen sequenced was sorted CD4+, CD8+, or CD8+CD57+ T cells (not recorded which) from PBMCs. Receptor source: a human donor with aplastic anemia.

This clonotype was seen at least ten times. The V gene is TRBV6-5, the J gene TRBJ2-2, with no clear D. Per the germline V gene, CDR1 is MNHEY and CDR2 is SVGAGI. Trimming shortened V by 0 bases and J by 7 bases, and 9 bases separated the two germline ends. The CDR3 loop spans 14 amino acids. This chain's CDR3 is CASSYSPFRGELFF. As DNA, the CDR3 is TGTGCCAGCAGTTACTCACCCTTCCGCGGGGAGCTGTTTTTT.

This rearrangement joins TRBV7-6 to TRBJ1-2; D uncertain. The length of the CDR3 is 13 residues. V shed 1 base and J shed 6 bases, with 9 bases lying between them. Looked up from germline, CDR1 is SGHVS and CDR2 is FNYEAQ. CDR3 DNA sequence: TGTGCCAGCAGCTTAGTAGAACGGGATGGCTACACCTTC. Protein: CASSLVERDGYTF.